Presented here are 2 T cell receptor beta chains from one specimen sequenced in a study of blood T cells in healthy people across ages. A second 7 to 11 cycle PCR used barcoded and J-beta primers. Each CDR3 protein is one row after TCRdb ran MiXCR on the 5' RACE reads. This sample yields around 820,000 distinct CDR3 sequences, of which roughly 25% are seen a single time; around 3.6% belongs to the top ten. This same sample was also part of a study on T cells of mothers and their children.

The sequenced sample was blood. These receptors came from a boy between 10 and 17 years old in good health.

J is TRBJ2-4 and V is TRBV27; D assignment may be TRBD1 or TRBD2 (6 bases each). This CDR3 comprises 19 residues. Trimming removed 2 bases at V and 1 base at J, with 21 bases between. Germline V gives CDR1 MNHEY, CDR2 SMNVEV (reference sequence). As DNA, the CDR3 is TGTGCCAGCAGTTTAGAAGGGGGTATGGGCGGGATGGCCAAAAACATTCAGTACTTC. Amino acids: CASSLEGGMGGMAKNIQYF.

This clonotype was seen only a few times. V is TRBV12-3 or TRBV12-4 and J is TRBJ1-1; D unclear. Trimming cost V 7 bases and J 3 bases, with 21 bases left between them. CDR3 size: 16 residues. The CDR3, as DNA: TGTGCCAGCACAATTAAAAGGGAAGGACTAGACACTGAAGCTTTCTTT. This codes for CASTIKREGLDTEAFF.